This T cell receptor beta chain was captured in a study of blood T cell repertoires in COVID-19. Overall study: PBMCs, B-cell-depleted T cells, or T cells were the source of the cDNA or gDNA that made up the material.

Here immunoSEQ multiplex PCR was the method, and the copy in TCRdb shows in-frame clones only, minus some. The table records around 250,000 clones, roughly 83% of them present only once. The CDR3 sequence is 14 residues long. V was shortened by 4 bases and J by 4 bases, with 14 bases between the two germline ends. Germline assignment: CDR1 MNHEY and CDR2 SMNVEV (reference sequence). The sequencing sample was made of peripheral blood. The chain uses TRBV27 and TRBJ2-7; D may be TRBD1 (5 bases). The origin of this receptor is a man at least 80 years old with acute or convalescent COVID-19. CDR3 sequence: CASSSSRGPYEQYF. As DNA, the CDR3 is TGTGCCAGCAGTTCCTCAAGGGGCCCATACGAGCAGTACTTC.